One sample yielded the 2 T cell receptor beta chains listed below, sequenced in a study of shared clonotypes between healthy human individuals. Clones were read by immunoSEQ multiplex PCR, and TCRdb kept only the in-frame ones, dropping some. The repertoire holds about 2.4 million clones, with 90% to 95% as singletons. Sequencing was performed on naive CD4+ T cells from PBMCs. The subset here: CD45RA+ positively selected. All receptors derive from a young man in good health. Some clones in this sample may be carry-over from other donors' samples.

The chain links TRBV7-2 to TRBJ2-5; 9 bases line up with TRBD1. The CDR3 spans 15 residues. Germline loops: CDR1 SGHTA, CDR2 FQGNSA. Germline trimming cut 7 bases from V and 4 bases from J; bases unmatched to any gene: 10. CDR3 sequence: CASIYRTGVRETQYF. For the CDR3, the DNA is TGTGCCAGCATCTACCGGACAGGGGTTCGAGAGACCCAGTACTTC. Looking up the rest from reference TRBV7-2 and TRBJ2-5 gives the full variable domain: GAGVSQSPSNKVTEKGKDVELRCDPISGHTALYWYRQSLGQGLEFLIYFQGNSAPDKSGLPSDRFSAERTGGSVSTLTIQRTQQEDSAVYLCASIYRTGVRETQYFGPGTRLLVL.

The chain joins TRBV28 to TRBJ1-5; TRBD1 might be the D (5 bases). The length of the CDR3 is 15 residues. Trimming removed 6 bases from V and 2 bases from J, with 14 bases in between. CDR1 MDHEN and CDR2 SYDVKM come from the germline V gene. CDR3 sequence reads: CASSSPGRGNQPQHF. In DNA, the CDR3 is TGTGCCAGCAGCTCCCCGGGGCGGGGCAATCAGCCCCAGCATTTT.